This T cell receptor beta chain came from a study of T cell changes during pregnancy in multiple sclerosis. Repertoires were generated with immunoSEQ multiplex PCR, while TCRdb's copy carries only in-frame clones and drops some. The sample records about 66,000 clones, around nine tenths being singletons. In germline, CDR1 is SNHLY, CDR2 FYNNEI. Trimming took off 3 bases at V and 0 bases at J, with 20 bases between the two ends. The CDR3 contains 19 residues. The genes are TRBV2 and TRBJ2-2, with D possibly TRBD1 on 6 matching bases. The specimen was CD8+ T cells from peripheral blood mononuclear cells, collected before pregnancy. This receptor was taken from a female donor with multiple sclerosis, enrolled in a pregnancy study. Written as DNA, the CDR3 is TGTGCCAGCAGTGATAGAGCCGGGACATCCTCTCCGAACACCGGGGAGCTGTTTTTT. It codes for CASSDRAGTSSPNTGELFF.